This T cell receptor (beta chain) emerged from a study of blood T cell repertoires in COVID-19. Study-level information: Samples of COVID-19 (acute and convalescent) were obtained from the United States, Italy and Spain. Sources were T cells, B-cell-depleted T cells, or PBMCs; the material itself was cDNA or gDNA.

The Seattle patients joined while their infection was active and were tracked longitudinally afterward. Trimming took off 6 bases at V and 6 bases at J, with 18 bases between the two ends. The length of the CDR3 is 15 residues. Germline loops: CDR1 SGHRS, CDR2 YFSETQ. As originally analysed: Researchers report that nucleated cell counts were estimated from reference gene primer amplification. Method: immunoSEQ multiplex PCR; TCRdb's copy keeps in-frame clones and lacks some. V and J calls and clone size are those listed in that table; D and trimming were worked out from the DNA. The sample carries 330,000 or so clones, 87% recorded once.

This TCR came from a man aged 25 to 40 with COVID-19, enrolled during active disease. The rearrangement joins TRBV5-1 to TRBJ2-2; D unclear. What was sequenced was peripheral blood. CDR3 DNA sequence: TGCGCCAGCACCTTCCAGGTAGGCTCCCCCGGGGAGCTGTTTTTT. It codes for CASTFQVGSPGELFF.